These T cell receptor beta chains were read from a single sample in a study of blood T cells in healthy people across ages. TCRdb itself ran the 5' RACE reads through MiXCR, one entry per CDR3 protein. Here the sample spans about 940,000 distinct CDR3 sequences, roughly 52% being singletons. The sequenced sample consisted of blood. The receptor set was obtained from a man aged 30 to 39 in good health. CDR3s include the opening cysteine and the closing phenylalanine or tryptophan. The D gene is left open where the match is weak. A clone size is listed for some rows: how often the clone was seen (once, few, many), or a class if it is expanded.

V	D	size	J	CDR3	DNA
TRBV20-1	-	-	TRBJ2-1	CSARTPEYNEQFF	TGCAGTGCTAGGACACCCGAGTACAATGAGCAGTTCTTC
TRBV12-3/TRBV12-4	-	few	TRBJ2-7	CASRTPWGEQYF	TGTGCCAGCAGAACACCGTGGGGCGAGCAGTACTTC
TRBV9	TRBD1	few	TRBJ2-1	CASSVRDRGIDEQFF	TGTGCCAGCAGCGTAAGGGACAGGGGGATCGATGAGCAGTTCTTC
TRBV28	-	once	TRBJ1-5	CASSFGARRQPQHF	TGTGCCAGCAGTTTTGGCGCCCGTAGGCAGCCCCAGCATTTT
TRBV6-2/TRBV6-3	-	-	TRBJ2-3	CASSRRGLRIADTQYF	TGTGCCAGCAGTCGACGCGGACTGCGAATCGCAGATACGCAGTATTTT
TRBV6-5	-	few	TRBJ1-1	CASSRPNLPEAFF	TGTGCCAGCAGTCGTCCCAATCTACCTGAAGCTTTCTTT
TRBV5-1	-	-	TRBJ1-2	CASSETASGGYTF	TGCGCCAGCAGCGAGACAGCGAGCGGCGGCTACACCTTC
TRBV10-3	-	few	TRBJ2-3	CAIRNSSSSTDTQYF	TGTGCCATCAGAAACTCCTCCTCTAGCACAGATACGCAGTATTTT
TRBV2	TRBD1	-	TRBJ1-1	CASSLSGQGFAEAFF	TGTGCCAGCAGCCTATCCGGACAGGGTTTTGCCGAAGCTTTCTTT
TRBV13	TRBD2	few	TRBJ2-3	CASSARLAGLATDTQYF	TGTGCCAGCAGCGCCCGACTAGCGGGGCTTGCCACAGATACGCAGTATTTT
TRBV14	TRBD1	few	TRBJ2-7	CASRQGVEQYF	TGTGCCAGTAGGCAGGGGGTCGAGCAGTACTTC
TRBV27	TRBD2	-	TRBJ2-1	CASSLQRGVTNEQFF	TGTGCCAGCAGTTTACAGCGGGGGGTTACAAATGAGCAGTTCTTC
TRBV3-1	TRBD2	-	TRBJ2-3	CASSRRTSTDTQYF	TGTGCCAGCAGCCGGCGGACTAGTACAGATACGCAGTATTTT
TRBV6-2/TRBV6-3	TRBD1	few	TRBJ1-2	CASTRTGNYGYTF	TGTGCCAGCACTCGGACAGGGAACTATGGCTACACCTTC
TRBV5-5	TRBD2	-	TRBJ2-3	CASSLAGRSTGTQYF	TGTGCCAGCAGCTTAGCGGGGCGAAGCACAGGTACGCAGTATTTT
TRBV4-1	TRBD2	many	TRBJ2-2	CASSQDRGLAARELFF	TGCGCCAGCAGCCAAGATCGCGGACTAGCGGCGAGGGAGCTGTTTTTT
TRBV4-2	TRBD1	few	TRBJ1-2	CASSQVNRGLGYGYTF	TGTGCCAGCAGCCAAGTCAACAGGGGCTTGGGCTATGGCTACACCTTC
TRBV5-1	-	few	TRBJ2-7	CASRRIGGTYEQYF	TGCGCCAGCAGGCGCATAGGCGGGACCTACGAGCAGTACTTC
TRBV4-1	-	-	TRBJ1-1	CASSQNREMNTEAFF	TGCGCCAGCAGCCAAAACAGGGAGATGAACACTGAAGCTTTCTTT
TRBV7-9	TRBD1	-	TRBJ2-7	CASSYDRGADEQYF	TGTGCCAGCAGCTACGACAGGGGAGCGGACGAGCAGTACTTC
TRBV6-4	-	-	TRBJ2-3	CASSDARDGGTDTQYF	TGTGCCAGCAGTGACGCGCGGGATGGGGGCACAGATACGCAGTATTTT
TRBV7-2	-	-	TRBJ1-4	CASSGYVQGFGSKLFF	TGTGCCAGCAGCGGTTATGTTCAGGGCTTCGGGTCAAAACTGTTTTTT
TRBV29-1	TRBD1	few	TRBJ2-7	CSVIGTGSYEQYF	TGCAGCGTTATCGGGACAGGCAGTTACGAGCAGTACTTC
TRBV10-3	-	-	TRBJ2-5	CAISGDSWEQYF	TGTGCCATCAGTGGGGACTCTTGGGAGCAGTACTTC
TRBV10-2	TRBD1	-	TRBJ2-7	CASSDPQGVYEQYF	TGCGCCAGCAGTGACCCACAGGGGGTCTACGAGCAGTACTTC
TRBV4-3	-	-	TRBJ2-7	CASSQEAAGREQYF	TGCGCCAGCAGCCAAGAGGCGGCAGGGCGCGAGCAGTACTTC
TRBV6-1	-	once	TRBJ2-1	CASTEGPDEQFF	TGTGCCAGCACGGAGGGTCCCGATGAGCAGTTCTTC